This TCR beta chain was identified in a study of shared clonotypes between healthy human individuals. Replicate PCRs for unsorted PBMC used approximately 0.3 ug DNA (around 30,000 T cell genomes). The data were produced by immunoSEQ multiplex PCR, yet TCRdb's version contains in-frame clones alone and is incomplete. Of about 470,000 clones in the sample, 75% to 85% were seen once. CDR3 size: 15 residues. V was clipped by 6 bases and J by 5 bases, with 19 bases between them. From germline, CDR1 is SNHLY and CDR2 FYNNEI. Donors were healthy HIV-negative adults without recently reported acute infections or vaccinations. Donors comprised only Caucasian adults living in Nashville, Tennessee.

The chain recombines TRBV2 with TRBJ1-2; D is undetermined. The specimen sequenced was PBMCs. This clonotype was obtained from a woman aged 40 to 49 in good health. Some clones in this sample may be carry-over from other donors' samples. The CDR3 loop reads CASRDEGGSGYGYTF. The CDR3 bases are TGTGCCAGCAGGGATGAAGGCGGAAGTGGTTATGGCTACACCTTC.